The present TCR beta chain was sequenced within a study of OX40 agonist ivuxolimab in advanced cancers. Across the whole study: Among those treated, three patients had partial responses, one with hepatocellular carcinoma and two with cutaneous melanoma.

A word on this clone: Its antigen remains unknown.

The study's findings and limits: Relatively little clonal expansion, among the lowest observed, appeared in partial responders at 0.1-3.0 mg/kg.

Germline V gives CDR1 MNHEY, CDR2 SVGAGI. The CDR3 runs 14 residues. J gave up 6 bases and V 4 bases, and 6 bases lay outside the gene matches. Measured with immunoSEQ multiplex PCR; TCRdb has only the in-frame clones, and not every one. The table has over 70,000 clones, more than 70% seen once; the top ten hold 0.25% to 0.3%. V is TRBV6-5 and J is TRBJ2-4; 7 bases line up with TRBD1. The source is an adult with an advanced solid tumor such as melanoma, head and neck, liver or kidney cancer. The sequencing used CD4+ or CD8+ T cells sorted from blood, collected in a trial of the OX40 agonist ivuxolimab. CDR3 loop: CASSSTGDRNIQYF. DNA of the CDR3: TGTGCCAGCAGTTCTACAGGGGACAGAAACATTCAGTACTTC.